This TCR beta chain derives from a study of shared T cell receptors in the human thymus (dated by TCRdb to the early 2020s). Background on the whole study: The study examined how self-reactive, shared T-cell receptor alpha chains are generated in the human thymus.

As for this clone: What antigen it recognizes has not been identified. The junction shows a germline mismatch at one end, possibly a read error.

CDR1 and CDR2 are read off the germline V gene as MNHNS and SASEGT. Measured from the cysteine to the phenylalanine, the CDR3 is 10 residues long. Just the 30-base CDR3 DNA is kept, in frame starting at base 1. To prepare the library, the immunoSEQ multiplex PCR assay was applied. TCRdb stores this immuneACCESS table with in-frame sequences only. Part of the clones is absent; in the studies checked, under half of the shortfall reflects unresolved V genes, and no reason is known for the rest. The sample has 700,000 to 750,000 clones on record, 70% to 90% of them singletons. Clones ranked in the top ten supply approximately 0.01% of the sample. In addition, the sample was reused for a study of human thymus T cells. The second study reports: The donors were immunologically healthy infants in Finland who had open corrective cardiac surgery for congenital heart defects. Thymus tissue was collected as surgical resects that were removed during corrective cardiac surgery. V and J gene segment usage appeared biased in both thymic and peripheral blood repertoires. According to the related research, thymic TCR repertoires were highly overlapping among unrelated individuals. The study used roughly 8 infant thymus samples plus four related peripheral blood samples to characterize TCR alpha and beta repertoires. Donor ages ranging from about 6 to 244 days were recorded, and a handful of male and two female infants were included in the cohort. Thymocytes were released mechanically from tissue and stored at -70 °C as pellets of roughly 9-31 million cells. A QIAsymphony instrument was used to extract genomic DNA from frozen cell pellets. The immunoSEQ multiplex PCR assay was used to amplify the TCRB and TCRAD loci from a standardized quantity of quality-controlled genomic DNA. The amplicons covered the V(D)J region and were long enough to include the CDR3 and to identify the V and J genes. The amplicons were sequenced on an Illumina platform via the commercial immunoSEQ service. Primer bias and sequencing errors were corrected using previously described methods, and TCRAD and TCRB definitions followed the IMGT database. Analysis of the repertoires was done with immunoSEQ Analyzer 3.0 and VDJTools and included basic statistics, V/J segment usage, diversity estimates, rarefaction and pairwise overlap. Chao1, ChaoE, Efron-Thisted, Shannon and inverse Simpson indices were used to estimate diversity, which was also estimated on datasets down-sampled to the smallest sample. Repertoire overlap was determined by strict matching of CDR3 nucleotide sequence, V gene and J gene, and Jaccard-based multidimensional scaling clustering was applied. On average, thymus samples yielded roughly 800,000 unique TCRB clonotypes, whereas blood samples yielded 65,000 to 100,000.

Sequenced material: thymocytes. The TCR comes from a girl under three years old with a congenital heart defect. Donor details come from another sample of the same person, matched by shared clones. Recombination connected TRBV6-1 to TRBJ2-7; 10 central bases correspond to TRBD1. CDR3 protein: CASGPGQGNF. The nucleotide sequence is given as TGTGCCAGCGGACCGGGACAGGGGAACTTC.